The following is a T cell receptor (beta chain) sequence with its context. Its antigen is as yet unknown. Lysates of CMV-infected fibroblasts at approximately 10 ug/mL stimulated these cells. CD40L/CD69 double-negative CD45RO-high memory CD4+ T cells were collected. Undetectable plasma HIV-1 RNA below 50 copies/mL lasted at least 4 years. A roughly 18-hour stimulation of CD8-depleted PBMCs used anti-CD28/CD49d costimulation, CD40-blocking antibody and enfuvirtide. With 1 base removed from V and 0 bases from J, the gap between germline ends came to 11 bases. Germline loops: CDR1 SGDLS, CDR2 YYNGEE. The CDR3 has 16 amino acids. The sample comes from a study of persistence of HIV-infected CD4 T cells. The study, taken as a whole, reports: TCR analyses could not target the rare provirus-carrying CMV-responding cells.

The immunoSEQ assay was version 4, run in survey mode. The data were produced by immunoSEQ multiplex PCR, yet TCRdb's version contains in-frame clones alone and is incomplete. Of 25,000 to 35,000 clones detected, 78% appear once; the ten largest clones hold 0.75% to 0.85%. This clonotype was obtained from an adult woman with HIV who was CMV-seropositive. The source was CD4+ T cells sorted from PBMCs after approximately 19-hour stimulation, collected from a patient who received antiretroviral therapy. The V call is TRBV9, the J call TRBJ2-1; D unclear. The CDR3 region has the DNA TGTGCCAGCAGCGTACTAGGGAATCCCTCCTACAATGAGCAGTTCTTC. Protein sequence: CASSVLGNPSYNEQFF.